These T cell receptor beta chains were read from a single sample in a study of T cells in Graves' hyperthyroidism and ophthalmopathy. TCRdb independently ran MiXCR on the multiplex PCR reads; one entry per CDR3 protein. The data show fewer than 750,000 distinct CDR3 sequences, around 45% seen once. Source material: peripheral blood or thyroid tissue (not recorded which). All receptors derive from a woman aged 18-35 years with Graves' hyperthyroidism. Both conserved end residues are part of each CDR3. A D gene is named only where the DNA matches it firmly. Clone size is given for some rows only: seen once, a few or many times, or a class if the clone is expanded.

TRBV3-1,NA,TRBJ1-5,many,CASSQDLDPATQHF,TGTGCCAGCAGCCAAGATTTGGACCCTGCGACCCAGCATTTT
TRBV19,TRBD1,TRBJ2-2,many,CASSIFRGPNTGELFF,TGTGCCAGTAGTATCTTCAGGGGGCCCAACACCGGGGAGCTGTTTTTT
TRBV12-3/TRBV12-4,NA,TRBJ2-5,many,CASSLDLFRAGQETQYF,TGTGCCAGCAGTTTAGACCTGTTTAGGGCAGGCCAAGAGACCCAGTACTTC
TRBV10-3,NA,TRBJ2-7,many,CAISEADRFSYEQYF,TGTGCCATCAGTGAAGCGGACCGATTCTCCTACGAGCAGTACTTC
TRBV12-3/TRBV12-4,NA,TRBJ2-7,NA,CASSPIMSGYSGNEQYF,TGTGCCAGCAGTCCGATCATGTCTGGATATAGTGGCAATGAGCAGTACTTC
TRBV12-3/TRBV12-4,TRBD1,TRBJ2-7,NA,CASSPRDRGSYEQYF,TGTGCCAGCAGTCCCCGGGACAGGGGCTCCTACGAGCAGTACTTC
TRBV5-1,TRBD1,TRBJ2-7,NA,CASSLEGGTGGHEQYF,TGCGCCAGCAGCCTCGAGGGTGGGACAGGGGGCCACGAGCAGTACTTC
TRBV6-1,NA,TRBJ1-2,NA,CASSVPGPYGYTF,TGTGCCAGCAGTGTGCCCGGGCCATATGGCTACACCTTC
TRBV12-3/TRBV12-4,TRBD1,TRBJ2-2,few,CASRPGQEYNEQFF,TGTGCCAGCAGACCGGGACAGGAGTACAATGAGCAGTTCTTT
TRBV6-5,NA,TRBJ2-7,many,CASSYMRVGMEQYF,TGTGCCAGCAGTTACATGCGGGTAGGGATGGAGCAGTACTTC
TRBV30,NA,TRBJ1-2,many,CAWSVRPVGYGYTF,TGTGCCTGGAGTGTACGTCCCGTTGGGTATGGCTACACCTTC
TRBV7-2,NA,TRBJ1-6,NA,CASSSFAGDFSPLHF,TGTGCCAGCAGCTCCTTCGCGGGAGATTTTTCACCCCTCCACTTT
TRBV7-2,TRBD2,TRBJ2-5,NA,CASSLTSRGGGETQYF,TGTGCCAGCAGCCTTACTAGCCGGGGGGGCGGAGAGACCCAGTACTTC
TRBV2,TRBD2,TRBJ2-3,once,CASLAGGPGTQYF,TGTGCCAGCTTAGCGGGAGGGCCAGGTACGCAGTATTTT
TRBV15,NA,TRBJ2-5,NA,CATSRDPQETQYF,TGTGCCACCAGCAGAGATCCTCAAGAGACCCAGTACTTC
TRBV7-2,TRBD1,TRBJ1-6,NA,CASSKRDREGSPLHF,TGTGCCAGCAGCAAGCGGGACAGGGAAGGCTCACCCCTCCACTTT
TRBV19,TRBD1,TRBJ1-2,many,CASTSGDRAYYGYTF,TGTGCCAGCACTTCGGGAGACAGGGCTTACTATGGCTACACCTTC
TRBV24-1,TRBD2,TRBJ2-1,NA,CASSLGTSGSGDEQFF,TGTGCCAGCAGCTTAGGGACTAGCGGGAGCGGCGATGAGCAGTTCTTC
TRBV4-1,NA,TRBJ2-2,many,CASSHLYTGELFF,TGCGCCAGCAGCCACCTTTACACCGGGGAGCTGTTTTTT
TRBV6-6,NA,TRBJ2-2,NA,CASRSGPGTAGELFF,TGTGCCAGCAGGAGCGGCCCCGGAACCGCCGGGGAGCTGTTTTTT
TRBV7-3,TRBD2,TRBJ2-2,many,CASSLNAGASTGELFF,TGTGCCAGCAGCTTAAACGCGGGAGCGTCGACCGGGGAGCTGTTTTTT
TRBV5-6,NA,TRBJ1-2,few,CASSHLLGQTNYGYTF,TGTGCCAGCAGTCACCTCCTCGGGCAGACTAACTATGGCTACACCTTC